The rows below give T cell receptor beta chains drawn from one sample of a study of cytomegalovirus exposure and HLA in healthy donors. Produced via immunoSEQ multiplex PCR; TCRdb's table is partial and in-frame only. The sample carries more than 65,000 clones, under 80% recorded once. Material for sequencing was PBMCs. These receptors all stem from a man aged 18 to 30 in good health and CMV-seropositive. Both conserved end residues are part of each CDR3. A D gene is named only where the DNA matches it firmly. For some rows the clone size is stated as once, few or many, or as a class when expanded; others skip it.

J	size	D	V	CDR3	DNA
TRBJ1-4	NA	TRBD1	TRBV5-1	CASSDTQGAPEKLFF	TGCGCCAGCAGCGATACACAGGGGGCCCCCGAAAAACTGTTTTTT
TRBJ1-5	NA	NA	TRBV28	CASSWTSNQPQHF	TGTGCCAGCAGTTGGACAAGTAATCAGCCCCAGCATTTT
TRBJ2-1	once	NA	TRBV9	CASNSRNNEQFF	TGTGCCAGCAACTCGCGGAACAATGAGCAGTTCTTC
TRBJ2-1	NA	TRBD2	TRBV5-4	CASSSLAGGGEQFF	TGTGCCAGCAGTTCTTTAGCGGGAGGGGGTGAGCAGTTCTTC
TRBJ2-3	NA	NA	TRBV20-1	CSAGTDTQYF	TGCAGTGCCGGGACAGATACGCAGTATTTT
TRBJ2-2	NA	NA	TRBV4-1	CASSQSVASGTGELFF	TGCGCCAGCAGCCAGTCGGTAGCTTCGGGGACCGGGGAGCTGTTTTTT
TRBJ1-1	NA	NA	TRBV27	CASSIAGGTEAFF	TGTGCCAGCAGTATAGCGGGGGGGACTGAAGCTTTCTTT
TRBJ2-4	NA	TRBD2	TRBV10-3	CATTSGAVAKNIQYF	TGTGCCACAACTAGCGGGGCTGTAGCCAAAAACATTCAGTACTTC
TRBJ1-2	NA	TRBD1	TRBV28	CASSRNSPTGAYGYTF	TGTGCCAGCAGTCGTAACTCCCCGACAGGGGCGTATGGCTACACCTTC
TRBJ1-1	NA	NA	TRBV6-1	CASSPMNTEAFF	TGTGCCAGCAGCCCAATGAACACTGAAGCTTTCTTT
TRBJ2-1	NA	TRBD2	TRBV4-2	CASSQEVRTSGHNEQFF	TGTGCCAGCAGCCAAGAGGTAAGGACTAGCGGACACAATGAGCAGTTCTTC
TRBJ2-1	NA	NA	TRBV4-1	CASSQEGRDKLNEQFF	TGCGCCAGCAGCCAAGAAGGTCGGGACAAACTCAATGAGCAGTTCTTC
TRBJ1-1	once	NA	TRBV28	CASSLYGLRADTEAFF	TGTGCCAGCAGTTTATATGGCCTCAGGGCAGACACTGAAGCTTTCTTT
TRBJ2-4	NA	TRBD2	TRBV2	CASMSSGSIQYF	TGTGCCAGCATGTCTAGCGGGAGCATTCAGTACTTC
TRBJ2-3	NA	NA	TRBV6-5	CASSSGTDTQYF	TGTGCCAGCAGTTCGGGGACAGATACGCAGTATTTT
TRBJ2-1	NA	NA	TRBV15	CATAPSPDQYNEQFF	TGTGCCACTGCCCCTAGCCCGGACCAATACAATGAGCAGTTCTTC
TRBJ2-6	NA	NA	TRBV29-1	CSVERLGTLDSGANVLTF	TGCAGCGTTGAACGACTCGGGACACTAGACTCTGGGGCCAACGTCCTGACTTTC
TRBJ2-1	NA	TRBD1	TRBV10-3	CAITGGFYNEQFF	TGTGCCATCACAGGGGGTTTCTACAATGAGCAGTTCTTC
TRBJ2-7	NA	TRBD2	TRBV5-1	CASSLTSSGRLYEQYF	TGCGCCAGCAGCTTGACTTCTAGCGGGAGGCTCTACGAGCAGTACTTC
TRBJ2-5	NA	NA	TRBV5-1	CASSFSPPETQYF	TGCGCCAGCAGCTTTAGTCCTCCAGAGACCCAGTACTTC
TRBJ2-1	NA	TRBD1	TRBV6-1	CASSEEYTGQRRFF	TGTGCCAGCAGTGAAGAATATACGGGACAGCGGAGGTTCTTC
TRBJ1-2	NA	NA	TRBV29-1	CSVEPPNYGYTF	TGCAGCGTTGAACCTCCTAACTATGGCTACACCTTC
TRBJ2-1	NA	NA	TRBV7-9	CASSLDGGLGRNEQFF	TGTGCCAGCAGCTTAGACGGCGGGTTGGGTAGGAATGAGCAGTTCTTC
TRBJ2-4	NA	TRBD2	TRBV20-1	CSGGRGNIQYF	TGCAGTGGCGGGAGAGGAAACATTCAGTACTTC
TRBJ1-1	NA	NA	TRBV5-1	CASSFDLGGTEAFF	TGCGCCAGCAGCTTTGATCTGGGGGGCACTGAAGCTTTCTTT
TRBJ1-3	NA	NA	TRBV5-1	CASRQVSGNTIYF	TGCGCCAGCAGGCAGGTCTCTGGAAACACCATATATTTT
TRBJ2-2	NA	NA	TRBV6-4	CASSALRGGELFF	TGTGCCAGCAGCGCCCTTCGGGGCGGGGAGCTGTTTTTT
TRBJ2-3	once	NA	TRBV7-3	CASSMDIYTDTQYF	TGTGCCAGCAGCATGGACATTTACACAGATACGCAGTATTTT
TRBJ2-5	few	NA	TRBV2	CASSGQGPYF	TGTGCCAGCAGTGGGCAGGGTCCGTACTTC
TRBJ2-7	NA	TRBD1	TRBV6-4	CASSQIRQGNEQYF	TGTGCCAGCAGTCAGATCCGACAGGGGAACGAGCAGTACTTC
TRBJ2-1	NA	TRBD2	TRBV29-1	CSVEARREGDNEQFF	TGCAGCGTTGAAGCGAGGCGGGAGGGCGACAATGAGCAGTTCTTC
TRBJ2-7	NA	NA	TRBV7-8	CASSLATSSSGWDYEQYF	TGTGCCAGCAGCTTAGCCACTAGCTCGAGTGGTTGGGACTACGAGCAGTACTTC
TRBJ2-2	NA	NA	TRBV9	CASSETGTGELFF	TGTGCCAGCAGCGAAACAGGTACCGGGGAGCTGTTTTTT
TRBJ1-1	NA	NA	TRBV6-5	CASSYFGVGNTEAFF	TGTGCCAGCAGTTACTTCGGGGTGGGAAACACTGAAGCTTTCTTT
TRBJ2-1	NA	TRBD2	TRBV9	CASSVVLSGTNEQFF	TGTGCCAGCAGCGTCGTTCTTAGCGGGACGAATGAGCAGTTCTTC
TRBJ1-5	NA	TRBD1	TRBV14	CASLTGTLYSNQPQHF	TGTGCCAGCTTGACAGGGACCCTCTATAGCAATCAGCCCCAGCATTTT
TRBJ2-7	few	NA	TRBV6-5	CASFSESSYEQYF	TGTGCCAGCTTTAGCGAGAGCTCCTACGAGCAGTACTTC
TRBJ2-3	NA	TRBD2	TRBV7-9	CASSPPGLAGLTDTQYF	TGTGCCAGCAGCCCCCCAGGACTAGCGGGACTCACAGATACGCAGTATTTT
TRBJ1-1	NA	NA	TRBV5-1	CASSPNRADTEAFF	TGCGCCAGCAGCCCCAACAGGGCAGACACTGAAGCTTTCTTT
TRBJ1-5	NA	NA	TRBV7-8	CASSSRWGDQPQHF	TGTGCCAGCAGCTCCAGATGGGGGGATCAGCCCCAGCATTTT
TRBJ1-4	few	TRBD1	TRBV2	CASSYLQGEKLFF	TGTGCCAGCAGCTATCTACAGGGGGAAAAACTGTTTTTT
TRBJ1-4	once	TRBD1	TRBV5-1	CASRTGTDNEKLFF	TGCGCCAGCAGGACCGGGACAGACAATGAAAAACTGTTTTTT
TRBJ1-5	NA	NA	TRBV28	CASSFWGGSQPQHF	TGTGCCAGCAGTTTTTGGGGCGGGAGTCAGCCCCAGCATTTT
TRBJ1-1	few	NA	TRBV7-2	CASSSVRPTEAFF	TGTGCCAGCAGCTCCGTCAGGCCCACTGAAGCTTTCTTT
TRBJ1-1	few	NA	TRBV5-4	CASSQGSEAFF	TGTGCCAGCAGCCAGGGGTCTGAAGCTTTCTTT
TRBJ1-2	NA	TRBD1	TRBV7-2	CASSSRTGLSYGYTF	TGTGCCAGCAGCTCCCGGACAGGACTTAGCTATGGCTACACCTTC
TRBJ2-5	NA	NA	TRBV5-1	CASSGGGPGKTQYF	TGCGCCAGCAGCGGTGGAGGGCCGGGGAAGACCCAGTACTTC
TRBJ2-7	NA	NA	TRBV6-1	CASRAYEQYF	TGTGCCAGTAGAGCCTACGAGCAGTACTTC
TRBJ2-2	NA	NA	TRBV25-1	CASSVGGTGELFF	TGTGCCAGCAGTGTTGGGGGGACCGGGGAGCTGTTTTTT
TRBJ1-5	NA	NA	TRBV10-1	CASTTRVTLRQPQHF	TGCGCCAGCACCACCAGGGTCACCCTAAGGCAGCCCCAGCATTTT
TRBJ1-2	NA	NA	TRBV28	CASSLTRNYGYTF	TGTGCCAGCAGTTTAACCAGGAATTATGGCTACACCTTC
TRBJ1-1	NA	NA	TRBV7-2	CASSSQGRPNTEAFF	TGTGCCAGCAGCTCGCAGGGGCGTCCGAACACTGAAGCTTTCTTT
TRBJ2-1	NA	TRBD1	TRBV7-2	CASSLDRGREQFF	TGTGCCAGCAGCTTAGACAGGGGCCGTGAGCAGTTCTTC
TRBJ2-7	few	TRBD2	TRBV4-1	CASSQASGSSYEQYF	TGCGCCAGCAGCCAGGCTAGCGGGAGCTCCTACGAGCAGTACTTC
TRBJ1-5	few	TRBD1	TRBV4-1	CASSQDWRDRGFQPQHF	TGCGCCAGCAGCCAAGATTGGCGGGACAGGGGATTTCAGCCCCAGCATTTT
TRBJ2-7	few	NA	TRBV6-5	CASSYSTGSPYEQYF	TGTGCCAGCAGTTACTCGACAGGTTCCCCCTACGAGCAGTACTTC
TRBJ2-5	NA	TRBD1	TRBV2	CAGGDRGRETQYF	TGTGCCGGGGGGGACAGGGGGCGGGAGACCCAGTACTTC
TRBJ2-1	few	NA	TRBV9	CASGASDYNEQFF	TGTGCCAGCGGGGCTAGCGACTACAATGAGCAGTTCTTC